This is a list of T cell receptor beta chains from one sample in a study of blood T cell repertoires in COVID-19. Generated by immunoSEQ multiplex PCR, the TCRdb table keeps only in-frame clones and is missing some. The sample shows approximately 100,000 clones, about 89% of them seen only once. The sample taken for sequencing was peripheral blood. The receptors originated from a man in his sixties with acute or convalescent COVID-19. The CDR3 runs from the conserved cysteine through the conserved F or W. D genes are given only for firm matches. For some rows the clone size is stated as once, few or many, or as a class when expanded; others skip it.

J gene	clone size	D gene	V gene	CDR3 protein	CDR3 DNA
TRBJ1-4	-	TRBD1	TRBV19	CASRQQGGNEKLFF	TGTGCCAGTAGGCAACAGGGGGGGAATGAAAAACTGTTTTTT
TRBJ1-5	few	-	TRBV30	CAWSVEGNQPQHF	TGTGCCTGGAGTGTGGAGGGGAATCAGCCCCAGCATTTT
TRBJ1-6	-	-	TRBV7-8	CASSLHRANSPLHF	TGTGCCAGCAGCTTACACAGGGCCAATTCACCCCTCCACTTT
TRBJ1-6	-	TRBD1	TRBV7-4	CASSLRWTGRVNSPLHF	TGTGCCAGCAGCTTACGGTGGACAGGGCGCGTTAATTCACCCCTCCACTTT
TRBJ2-1	-	-	TRBV10-3	CAISERSRGGSGNEQFF	TGTGCCATCAGTGAAAGGTCGCGGGGAGGATCAGGCAATGAGCAGTTCTTC
TRBJ2-1	-	TRBD2	TRBV28	CASSRPGLAGGLSYNEQFF	TGTGCCAGCAGTCGGCCGGGACTAGCGGGAGGCCTCTCCTACAATGAGCAGTTCTTC
TRBJ2-2	-	-	TRBV9	CASSVVLAGELFF	TGTGCCAGCAGCGTAGTATTAGCCGGGGAGCTGTTTTTT
TRBJ2-2	-	-	TRBV7-2	CASSSTWTGELFF	TGTGCCAGCAGCTCAACATGGACCGGGGAGCTGTTTTTT
TRBJ1-1	-	TRBD1	TRBV18	CASSRLSGQGDGTEAFF	TGTGCCAGCTCACGACTGTCGGGACAGGGGGACGGCACTGAAGCTTTCTTT
TRBJ2-3	-	-	TRBV29-1	CSVALTDTQYF	TGCAGCGTAGCCTTGACAGATACGCAGTATTTT
TRBJ2-2	once	-	TRBV5-1	CASSLGNGQDLGRGTGELFF	TGCGCCAGCAGCTTGGGAAACGGGCAGGACCTTGGGCGGGGCACCGGGGAGCTGTTTTTT
TRBJ2-2	-	-	TRBV5-1	CASSIGTFITGELFF	TGCGCCAGCAGCATAGGGACATTTATAACCGGGGAGCTGTTTTTT
TRBJ1-3	-	TRBD1	TRBV3-1/TRBV3-2	CASSQRRGQVSTIYF	TGTGCCAGCAGCCAACGGAGGGGACAGGTCAGCACCATATATTTT
TRBJ2-1	-	-	TRBV28	CASSLGSLPYNEQFF	TGTGCCAGCAGTTTAGGTAGCCTTCCATACAATGAGCAGTTCTTC
TRBJ1-2	-	TRBD1	TRBV5-4	CASSLVETGLDGYTF	TGTGCCAGCAGCTTGGTTGAGACAGGGTTGGATGGCTACACCTTC
TRBJ1-4	-	-	TRBV6-1	CASSEPRSVNEKLFF	TGTGCCAGCAGTGAACCGCGCAGCGTTAATGAAAAACTGTTTTTT
TRBJ1-5	-	-	TRBV2	CASSQGRGNQPQHF	TGTGCCAGCAGCCAGGGTCGCGGCAATCAGCCCCAGCATTTT
TRBJ1-1	-	TRBD1	TRBV19	CASSNSGGVNTEAFF	TGTGCCAGTAGTAACTCAGGGGGAGTAAACACTGAAGCTTTCTTT
TRBJ2-3	-	TRBD2	TRBV2	CASSSLAGGSRTDTQYF	TGTGCCAGCAGTTCTTTAGCGGGAGGGTCGCGCACAGATACGCAGTATTTT
TRBJ2-3	-	TRBD2	TRBV9	CASSITTSGTDTQYF	TGTGCCAGCAGCATAACGACTAGCGGCACAGATACGCAGTATTTT
TRBJ1-2	-	TRBD1	TRBV19	CASADRAIGYTF	TGTGCCAGTGCGGACAGGGCTATTGGCTACACCTTC
TRBJ2-7	once	-	TRBV28	CASSLWGDTAYEQYF	TGTGCCAGCAGTTTATGGGGGGACACGGCCTACGAGCAGTACTTC
TRBJ1-2	-	-	TRBV6-2/TRBV6-3	CASSPILTPNYGYTF	TGTGCCAGCAGCCCCATATTGACTCCGAACTATGGCTACACCTTC
TRBJ2-7	once	-	TRBV7-9	CASSSAKGQSDSYEQYF	TGTGCCAGCAGCTCAGCTAAAGGACAGTCCGACTCCTACGAGCAGTACTTC
TRBJ2-5	-	TRBD1	TRBV28	CASSQSTGVRETQYF	TGTGCCAGCAGCCAGAGTACAGGGGTGAGGGAGACCCAGTACTTC
TRBJ2-5	few	-	TRBV7-6	CASSLGDLYQETQYF	TGTGCCAGCAGCTTAGGAGATTTGTACCAAGAGACCCAGTACTTC
TRBJ2-2	once	-	TRBV27	CASSPALENTGELFF	TGTGCCAGCAGTCCTGCCCTAGAGAACACCGGGGAGCTGTTTTTT
TRBJ2-4	-	-	TRBV27	CASSPARDIQYF	TGTGCCAGCAGTCCCGCCCGGGACATTCAGTACTTC
TRBJ1-4	-	-	TRBV6-2/TRBV6-3	CASSYSVLAATNEKLFF	TGTGCCAGCAGTTACTCGGTTTTAGCGGCAACTAATGAAAAACTGTTTTTT
TRBJ1-3	-	-	TRBV30	CAWGGGSGNTIYF	TGTGCCTGGGGGGGAGGTTCTGGAAACACCATATATTTT
TRBJ1-2	-	-	TRBV6-9	CASSSARTPKRNSGYTF	TGTGCCAGCAGTTCCGCCAGGACACCAAAGAGGAACTCTGGCTACACCTTC
TRBJ1-3	-	-	TRBV7-2	CASSLTVVSGNTIYF	TGTGCCAGCAGCTTAACAGTCGTCTCTGGAAACACCATATATTTT
TRBJ1-4	-	TRBD1	TRBV24-1	CATSSYSSTGDEKLFF	TGTGCCACCAGTTCGTATTCCTCAACAGGGGATGAAAAACTGTTTTTT
TRBJ2-1	once	-	TRBV21-1	CASSPSGEAPGNEQFF	TGTGCCAGCAGCCCTTCGGGAGAGGCCCCCGGGAATGAGCAGTTCTTC
TRBJ1-5	-	-	TRBV28	CASRESGRRPQHF	TGTGCCAGCAGGGAGTCAGGGAGGCGGCCCCAGCATTTT
TRBJ2-1	-	TRBD1	TRBV7-9	CAVGQGAMNEQFF	TGTGCCGTTGGGCAGGGGGCTATGAATGAGCAGTTCTTC